This is a list of T cell receptor beta chains from one sample in a study of blood T cell repertoires in COVID-19. TCRdb keeps only in-frame clones here, not all; method: immunoSEQ multiplex PCR. The sample has 200,000 to 300,000 clones; 82% are singletons. Sequencing input: peripheral blood. Source of these receptors: a woman aged 60-75 years with active or convalescent COVID-19. Both conserved end residues are part of each CDR3. The order of the fields is V gene, D gene, J gene, clone size, CDR3 DNA, CDR3 protein. D genes are given only for firm matches. Rows give clone size only sometimes, using once, few, many, or a class for an expanded clone.

V: TRBV2; D: TRBD1; J: TRBJ1-5; size: few; DNA: TGTGCCAGCAGTGACAGGGACAGGGTTGGTCAGCCCCAGCATTTT; CDR3: CASSDRDRVGQPQHF
V: TRBV25-1; D: TRBD2; J: TRBJ2-5; size: .; DNA: TGTGCCAGCAGTGACTGGGGAGCTGGGGGAGGGGAGACCCAGTACTTC; CDR3: CASSDWGAGGGETQYF
V: TRBV7-3; D: .; J: TRBJ2-7; size: .; DNA: TGTGCCAGCAGCTTAGGGGGAGACAGGACCTACGAGCAGTACTTC; CDR3: CASSLGGDRTYEQYF
V: TRBV4-3; D: TRBD1; J: TRBJ1-2; size: once; DNA: TGCGCCAGCAGCCAAGAAACAGGGGGGTATGGCTACACCTTC; CDR3: CASSQETGGYGYTF
V: TRBV7-2; D: TRBD1; J: TRBJ2-1; size: .; DNA: TGTGCCAGCAGCTTAGTCTTTTCGGGGACAGGGCCCGTTGAGCAGTTCTTC; CDR3: CASSLVFSGTGPVEQFF
V: TRBV30; D: .; J: TRBJ2-5; size: .; DNA: TGTGCCTGGAGTGTACTCGGGGGGACCCAGTACTTC; CDR3: CAWSVLGGTQYF
V: TRBV10-3; D: .; J: TRBJ1-3; size: .; DNA: TGTGCCATCGGAGGCACGGGGAGGTCTGGAAACACCATATATTTT; CDR3: CAIGGTGRSGNTIYF
V: TRBV25-1; D: .; J: TRBJ1-2; size: .; DNA: TGTGCCAGCAGTCCGTACTCAGGGAACTATGGCTACACCTTC; CDR3: CASSPYSGNYGYTF
V: TRBV6-5; D: TRBD1; J: TRBJ1-2; size: .; DNA: TGTGCCAGCAGTTACGATGGCAGGGGGCAAGGCTACACCTTC; CDR3: CASSYDGRGQGYTF
V: TRBV3-1/TRBV3-2; D: .; J: TRBJ1-3; size: .; DNA: TGTGCCAGCAGCTTTACAGGCCACTCTGGAAACACCATATATTTT; CDR3: CASSFTGHSGNTIYF
V: TRBV19; D: .; J: TRBJ1-2; size: .; DNA: TGTGCCAGTAGTATAGATCGGGGTGTTGACTATGGCTACACCTTC; CDR3: CASSIDRGVDYGYTF
V: TRBV6-5; D: TRBD1; J: TRBJ1-2; size: .; DNA: TGTGCCAGCAGAGACCTGGGGACAGGGGGAGGCTACACCTTC; CDR3: CASRDLGTGGGYTF
V: TRBV2; D: .; J: TRBJ1-2; size: .; DNA: TGTGCCAGCAGGCCCCAGACAGCATATGGCTACACCTTC; CDR3: CASRPQTAYGYTF
V: TRBV9; D: TRBD2; J: TRBJ2-7; size: .; DNA: TGTGCCAGCAGCGTTGGGGGGGAGACCTACGAGCAGTACTTC; CDR3: CASSVGGETYEQYF
V: TRBV18; D: TRBD2; J: TRBJ2-1; size: .; DNA: TGTGCCAGCTCACCAGGGGAGGGCTCACTTTTTGATGAGCAGTTCTTC; CDR3: CASSPGEGSLFDEQFF
V: TRBV9; D: .; J: TRBJ2-7; size: .; DNA: TGTGCCAGCAGCGAGGGGGACCCCCAGATCTACGAGCAGTACTTC; CDR3: CASSEGDPQIYEQYF
V: TRBV7-2; D: TRBD2; J: TRBJ2-5; size: once; DNA: TGTGCCAGCAGCTCAAGCCCGAGGGGACTAGCGGGGGCCCAAGAGACCCAGTACTTC; CDR3: CASSSSPRGLAGAQETQYF
V: TRBV4-2; D: TRBD1; J: TRBJ1-4; size: .; DNA: TGTGCCAGCAGCCAAGGAGGGACAGGGAATGAAAAACTGTTTTTT; CDR3: CASSQGGTGNEKLFF
V: TRBV5-1; D: .; J: TRBJ2-7; size: few; DNA: TGCGCCAGCAGCTTATCGGACAGTCCCCGGAGCGAGCAGTACTTC; CDR3: CASSLSDSPRSEQYF
V: TRBV11-2; D: TRBD1; J: TRBJ2-1; size: .; DNA: TGTGCCAGCAGCTATCTCCGGACAGGCTACAATGAGCAGTTCTTC; CDR3: CASSYLRTGYNEQFF
V: TRBV7-9; D: TRBD1; J: TRBJ1-6; size: .; DNA: TGTGCCACCCTAAACAGGGGGCGCGAAGGGAGTTCACCCCTCCACTTT; CDR3: CATLNRGREGSSPLHF
V: TRBV6-5; D: .; J: TRBJ1-1; size: .; DNA: TGTGCCAGCAGTTACACCCCGAGGCCCCTGAACACTGAAGCTTTCTTT; CDR3: CASSYTPRPLNTEAFF
V: TRBV6-6; D: TRBD1; J: TRBJ2-1; size: .; DNA: TGTGCCAGCAGTCGGACAGGGGCCTACAATGAGCAGTTCTTC; CDR3: CASSRTGAYNEQFF
V: TRBV12-3/TRBV12-4; D: .; J: TRBJ1-1; size: .; DNA: TGTGCCAGCAGTTGGGGGGATGGGACTGAAGCTTTCTTT; CDR3: CASSWGDGTEAFF
V: TRBV5-6; D: TRBD1; J: TRBJ2-7; size: .; DNA: TGTGCCAGCAGCTTGATGACAGGGATGGCGTACGAGCAGTACTTC; CDR3: CASSLMTGMAYEQYF
V: TRBV6-2/TRBV6-3; D: TRBD2; J: TRBJ2-3; size: .; DNA: TGTGCCACCAGTCTCCTTAGCGGGAACCCACACACAGATACGCAGTATTTT; CDR3: CATSLLSGNPHTDTQYF
V: TRBV2; D: .; J: TRBJ1-2; size: once; DNA: TGTGCCAGCACCCGGGGGGGGTCTGGCTACACCTTC; CDR3: CASTRGGSGYTF
V: TRBV2; D: TRBD2; J: TRBJ2-5; size: .; DNA: TGTGCCAGCAGTGAAGCGAAGCGGGGGGCCCTACCAGAAGAGACCCAGTACTTC; CDR3: CASSEAKRGALPEETQYF
V: TRBV3-1/TRBV3-2; D: .; J: TRBJ1-2; size: .; DNA: TGTGCCAGCAGCCAAGATTGGGGCCAAGGCTATGGCTACACCTTC; CDR3: CASSQDWGQGYGYTF
V: TRBV5-1; D: .; J: TRBJ1-6; size: .; DNA: TGCGCCAGCAGTTGGGGAGCTTCGGCCTATAATTCACCCCTCCACTTT; CDR3: CASSWGASAYNSPLHF
V: TRBV30; D: .; J: TRBJ1-2; size: .; DNA: TGTGCCTGGAGGATACAGGGAGTCGAGGGCTACACCTTC; CDR3: CAWRIQGVEGYTF
V: TRBV19; D: .; J: TRBJ2-5; size: .; DNA: TGTGCCAGTAGTATAGATTGGGCAGACCAAGAGACCCAGTACTTC; CDR3: CASSIDWADQETQYF
V: TRBV10-3; D: TRBD1; J: TRBJ1-5; size: .; DNA: TGTGCCATCAGTGAAAAAGGGACAGTCGACAATCAGCCCCAGCATTTT; CDR3: CAISEKGTVDNQPQHF
V: TRBV4-3; D: TRBD1; J: TRBJ2-1; size: .; DNA: TGCGCCAGCAGCCAAGAAACAGGGGGTTGGGAAAGCTCCTACAATGAGCAGTTCTTC; CDR3: CASSQETGGWESSYNEQFF
V: TRBV7-2; D: TRBD2; J: TRBJ2-1; size: .; DNA: TGTGCCAGCAGCTTAGCCGGACTAGCTGGAGGCAATGAGCAGTTCTTC; CDR3: CASSLAGLAGGNEQFF
V: TRBV7-3; D: .; J: TRBJ2-1; size: .; DNA: TGTGCCAGCAGCTTAATGGGCAGGGGAACGGGCAATGAGCAGTTCTTC; CDR3: CASSLMGRGTGNEQFF
V: TRBV7-9; D: TRBD1; J: TRBJ1-2; size: .; DNA: TGTGCCAGCAGCCCGGACAGGGTAGGGGTTGTAGGTGGCTACACCTTC; CDR3: CASSPDRVGVVGGYTF
V: TRBV15; D: .; J: TRBJ1-2; size: .; DNA: TGTGCCACCAGCAGAGGGCTAGGAGCTAACTATGGCTACACCTTC; CDR3: CATSRGLGANYGYTF